This TCR beta chain was observed in a study of cytomegalovirus exposure and HLA in healthy donors. With 60 Vbeta and 13 Jbeta primers, the PCR was carried out. The repertoire was sequenced with immunoSEQ multiplex PCR; TCRdb's copy has only in-frame clones and lacks some. The sample comprises around 150,000 clones, over 70% of which are singletons, and 3.1% rests with the top ten. Per germline, CDR1 SGHTA and CDR2 FQGNSA. V lost 1 base, J lost 6 bases, and 10 bases lay in between. This CDR3 has 13 amino acids. The sample holds a few counts of this clone. This receptor was obtained from a man between 40 and 49 years old in good health and CMV-seronegative. Material for sequencing was PBMCs. The J gene is TRBJ2-7, the V gene TRBV7-2; maybe TRBD2 (7 bases). CDR3 nucleotides: TGTGCCAGCAGCTTAGACGGGGGGCGCGAGCAGTACTTC. This sequence encodes CASSLDGGREQYF.